The source of this TCR beta chain is a study of STAT3 mutations in large granular lymphocyte leukemia. The CDR3 is 15 residues long. Unmatched junction bases numbered 8, after V lost 8 bases and J lost 1 base. The germline V gene has CDR1 MDHEN and CDR2 SYDVKM. About this clone: What it recognizes is unknown.

Clones were sequenced by immunoSEQ multiplex PCR, and TCRdb holds only the in-frame ones, with some missing. The table includes 7,000 to 9,500 clones, around 75% detected once. Study-wide results and limits: In T-cell large granular lymphocyte leukemia, about half of patients showed multiple immunodominant subclonotypes. Some patients had dominant TCR clones larger than their STAT3 mutant burden. In some patients, a small highly pathogenic clone possibly went undetected.

The V gene is TRBV28, the J gene TRBJ2-7, with 10 bases that match TRBD1. This clonotype originated in a woman in her thirties or forties with T-cell large granular lymphocyte leukemia. Some clones in this sample may be carry-over from other donors' samples. The sequenced sample consisted of peripheral blood mononuclear cells. CDR3 sequence (DNA): TGTGCCAGCGTCGGACAGGGGGGATCGTCCTACGAGCAGTACTTC. Amino acid sequence: CASVGQGGSSYEQYF.